The T cell receptor (beta chain) described here comes from a study of blood T cells in healthy people across ages. General study points: Long-lived donors had more naive CD4+ cells and higher diversity than aged donors. Diversity figures based on one million T cells were deemed too low. Naive T cell percentage strongly correlated with TCR beta diversity.

The use of a sample-barcoded 5' primer and a J-beta primer mix characterized a second PCR of roughly 6 to 12 cycles. TCRdb independently ran MiXCR on the 5' RACE reads; one entry per CDR3 protein. The data show some 760,000 distinct CDR3 sequences, approximately 25% seen once. Regarding this clonotype: Antigen: not known.

The CDR3 sequence is 13 residues long. The junction had 3 bases not matched to a gene; V was cut back by 4 bases and J by 4 bases. The V gene's germline CDR1 is MNHEY and CDR2 SVGEGT. The same sample was also studied in work on T cells of mothers and their children. That paper states: Donors comprised three healthy Caucasian mothers plus their six children.

The chain combines TRBV6-2 or TRBV6-3 with TRBJ1-1; 7 bases fit TRBD1. This receptor was obtained from a boy younger than 18 in good health. Sample: blood. The CDR3 spells CASSSEGATEAFF. For the CDR3, the DNA is TGTGCCAGCAGTTCGGAGGGGGCCACTGAAGCTTTCTTT.